Below, one T cell receptor (beta chain) is given with its context. The data were obtained in a study of PD-L1 blockade in urothelial cancer. Documented time point: pretreatment peripheral blood. Some clones are missing from TCRdb's copy, which holds only in-frame ones; the method was immunoSEQ multiplex PCR. This table holds about 72,000 clones, around 90% found once. The sequencing used PBMCs, collected around atezolizumab (anti-PD-L1) treatment. The receptor was isolated from a man aged 70-80 years with urothelial cancer.

The CDR3 sequence is CASSQSARQETQYF. Written as DNA, the CDR3 is TGTGCCAGCAGCCAATCGGCTCGACAAGAGACCCAGTACTTC. The chain uses TRBV16 and TRBJ2-5; D gene unclear. Looked up from germline, CDR1 is KGHSY and CDR2 is FQNENV. The V end lost 0 bases, the J end lost 2 bases, and 7 bases lay between the germline ends. This CDR3 spans 14 amino acids.